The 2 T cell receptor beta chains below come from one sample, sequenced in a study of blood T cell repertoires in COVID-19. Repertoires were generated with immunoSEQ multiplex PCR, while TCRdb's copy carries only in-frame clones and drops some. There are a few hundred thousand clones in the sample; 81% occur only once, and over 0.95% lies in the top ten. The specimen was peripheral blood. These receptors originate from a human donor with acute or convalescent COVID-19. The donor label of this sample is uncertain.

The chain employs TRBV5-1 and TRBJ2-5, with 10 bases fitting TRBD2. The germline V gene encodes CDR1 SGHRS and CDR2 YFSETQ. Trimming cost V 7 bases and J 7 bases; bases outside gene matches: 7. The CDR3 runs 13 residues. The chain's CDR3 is CASSPSGSLTQYF. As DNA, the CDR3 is TGCGCCAGCTCCCCTAGCGGGAGCCTGACCCAGTACTTC.

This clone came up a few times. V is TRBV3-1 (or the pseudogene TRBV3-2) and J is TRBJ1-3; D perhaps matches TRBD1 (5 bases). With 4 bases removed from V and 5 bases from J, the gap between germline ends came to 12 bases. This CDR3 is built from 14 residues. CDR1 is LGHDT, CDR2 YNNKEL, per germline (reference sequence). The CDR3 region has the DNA TGTGCCAGCAGCCTCCAGCGGGGGAGAAACACCATATATTTT. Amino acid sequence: CASSLQRGRNTIYF.